These 6 T cell receptor beta chains share one sample of origin, sequenced in a study of blood T cell repertoires in COVID-19 (dated by TCRdb to the early 2020s). Libraries were made using the immunoSEQ multiplex PCR assay. As stored in TCRdb, this immuneACCESS dataset retains in-frame rearrangements with V and J assigned. A fraction of the clones does not appear; measured against another copy, unresolved V genes explain less than half of the discrepancy, and the remainder lacks a known reason. The sample contains some 100,000 clones, around 93% of them found a single time. The top ten clones comprise approximately 15% of the sample. The specimen sequenced was peripheral blood. The source is a man aged 45-65 years with acute or convalescent COVID-19.

V is TRBV24-1 and J is TRBJ2-3; D not certain. CDR3 length: 13 amino acids. The V end was cut by 2 bases, the J end by 6 bases, with 8 bases between. Germline CDR1 and CDR2: KGHDR and SFDVKD. CDR3 DNA sequence: TGTGCCACCAGTGATTCGTCTATTGATACGCAGTATTTT. Protein product: CATSDSSIDTQYF.

This chain links TRBV27 with TRBJ2-1; no clear D gene. Germline assignment: CDR1 MNHEY and CDR2 SMNVEV (reference sequence). V dropped 7 bases and J dropped 9 bases, with 10 bases sitting between them. This CDR3 has 11 residues. The CDR3 loop reads CASTYFGEQFF. CDR3 sequence (DNA): TGTGCCAGCACCTACTTCGGTGAGCAGTTCTTC.

This clone showed up just once. Written as DNA, the CDR3 is TGTGCCAGCAGTGTATTCGGGCAGGCCGGGGGCACCATATATTTT. It translates to CASSVFGQAGGTIYF. The V and J genes are TRBV2 and TRBJ1-3, with a weak D call TRBD1 (5 bases). Trimming shortened V by 4 bases and J by 9 bases, and 19 bases separated the two germline ends. Per the germline V gene, CDR1 is SNHLY and CDR2 is FYNNEI. This CDR3 comprises 15 residues.

V and J are TRBV6-2 or TRBV6-3 and TRBJ1-2, with a tentative D call TRBD1 (5 bases). Germline V gene sequence: CDR1 MNHEY, CDR2 SVGEGT. The CDR3 runs 12 residues. V dropped 5 bases and J dropped 1 base, with 5 bases sitting between them. CDR3 residues: CASSDSNYGYTF. The CDR3 coding sequence is TGTGCCAGCAGTGACAGTAACTATGGCTACACCTTC.

This chain joins TRBV19 and TRBJ1-4; D may be TRBD1 (5 bases). The V gene's germline CDR1 is LNHDA and CDR2 SQIVND (reference sequence). The V gene lost 4 bases and the J gene lost 15 bases, with 21 bases spanning the gap. The CDR3 consists of 14 residues. CDR3: CASSTRAAGSQVFF. Written as DNA, the CDR3 is TGTGCCAGTAGTACCCGGGCCGCAGGGTCTCAGGTGTTTTTT.

This clone appeared a single time. V usage is TRBV18 and J usage is TRBJ2-7; D might be TRBD1 (5 bases). Germline CDR1 KGHSH, CDR2 LQKENI. The CDR3 sequence is 12 residues long. Trimming removed 6 bases at V and 4 bases at J, with 10 bases between. In nucleotides, the CDR3 is TGTGCCAGCTCGCGACAGTCGTACGAGCAGTACTTC. Translated: CASSRQSYEQYF.